This T cell receptor beta chain came from a study of regulatory T cells in long-lasting Graves disease (dated by TCRdb to the early 2020s). Broadly, across the study: Persistent Graves' disease was defined as persistently positive TSH receptor autoantibodies together with antithyroid drug treatment for over 5 years. The study was registered as a clinical trial and conducted in China. In the clinical cohort, patients with persistent Graves' disease had used antithyroid drugs for an average of roughly 10 years. Patients with persistent Graves' disease were compared with patients with newly diagnosed Graves' disease using TCR sequencing and RNA sequencing of peripheral blood. A total of approximately 35 samples underwent TCR sequencing: about 13 from persistent and about 20 from newly diagnosed Graves' disease patients. The paper's findings and limits, for the study overall: Sequencing and analysis were limited to the TCR beta chain. Persistent disease showed preferential use of TRBV28, TRBJ1-2 and TRBJ2-5, whereas newly diagnosed disease favored TRBV20-1 and TRBJ2-1. Persistent Graves' disease patients showed lower TCR Shannon entropy and fewer highly expanded clones than newly diagnosed patients, suggesting clonal expansion. The authors acknowledged the small sample size as a limitation that may reduce accuracy. Because the primary lesion, thyroid tissue, could not be accessed, the study looked at peripheral blood alone. More public clonotypes were shared among persistent patients (around 3,000) than among newly diagnosed patients (966).

The method behind the library was multiplex PCR. TCRdb shows the sequencer as Illumina HiSeq 4000. iRepertoire HTBI primers and Arm-PCR amplification of CDR3 regions were used to construct TCR beta libraries. Gel purification was performed on PCR products prior to sequencing. In the original analysis: Across samples, 60 to 70 TRBV and roughly 15 TRBJ segments were identified and used for gene usage analysis of CDR3 amino acid clonotypes. COPE and FqMerger were used to merge the filtered high-quality paired reads into contigs. BLAST was used to align contigs to the IMGT TRBV, TRBD and TRBJ reference genes, and CDR3 was defined following IMGT. Any clonotype with a frequency above 0.1% was classified as a highly expanded clone. Repertoire diversity was measured by Shannon entropy, and V-J evenness by the Gini coefficient. A clonotype found in more than one individual was treated as public. TCRdb reran the public reads through fastp at Q25 and MiXCR, keeping productive beta chains. CDR3 protein duplicates are merged, each entry listing the most common genes and DNA. The V and J calls and clone size come from TCRdb's table, not from the authors' own analysis. In all, the sample holds 600,000 to 850,000 distinct CDR3 sequences, and 25% to 35% of those were seen once. The top ten hold under 55% of the sample.

Points on this clonotype: The target of this receptor is not known. It has no much larger one-base neighbor in the sample; base qualities were not kept.

The time point label here, explained by the study, means: persistent/refractory GD, antithyroid drugs over 5 years with positive TRAb. For both TCR sequencing and RNA sequencing, RNA was extracted from PBMCs in TRIzol. The diagnosis of Graves' disease followed American Thyroid Association guidelines. Patients were recruited from an endocrinology department in Xi'an, China. From each patient, approximately 10 milliliters of peripheral blood was collected into an EDTA anticoagulant tube. Ficoll Paque Plus density gradient separation was used to isolate PBMCs, and no additional T cell sorting was done. An Agilent 2100 Bioanalyzer and agarose gel were used to check RNA quality, and a NanoDrop 2000 was used to measure RNA concentration. Counted from cysteine to phenylalanine, this CDR3 has 14 amino acids. The entry retains the CDR3 DNA only, 42 bases that are in frame from base 1. The germline V gene (reference sequence) sets CDR1 to MNHEY and CDR2 to SMNVEV. V sheds 5 bases and J sheds 1 base, leaving 10 bases between their ends.

This chain joins TRBV27 to TRBJ2-3; confidence is insufficient to name the D gene. The sequence was obtained from a female donor with Graves disease. This specimen consisted of peripheral blood mononuclear cells (PBMCs), obtained when the disease was refractory, from a patient treated with antithyroid drugs. The CDR3 reads as follows: CASSPLGGTDTQYF. The nucleotides are TGTGCCAGCAGTCCCCTTGGGGGCACAGATACGCAGTATTTT.